The TCR beta chain under discussion was sequenced for a study of blood T cells in healthy people across ages. Notes on the study in general: TCR beta diversity, measured per million T cells, fell in a roughly linear way with age. A greater number of naive CD4+ cells and higher diversity distinguished long-lived donors from aged donors. Diversity figures based on one million T cells were deemed too low.

Combining a sample-barcoded 5' primer with a J-beta primer mix, a second PCR ran for about 6 to 11 cycles. All cDNA molecules were each tagged by a template-switch adaptor with 12 random nucleotides. MiXCR, applied by TCRdb to the 5' RACE reads, yields one record per CDR3 protein. The profile shows approximately 810,000 distinct CDR3 sequences, 36% of them singletons. V was clipped by 2 bases and J by 5 bases, with 15 bases between them. The CDR3 is 15 amino acids. The germline CDR1 and CDR2 sequences are MNHNY and SVGAGI (reference sequence). On this clonotype: Antigen specificity is unknown.

This chain connects TRBV6-6 to TRBJ1-1; D is uncertain. Specimen: blood. This receptor was identified in a young man in good health. The CDR3 protein is CASSYNVVVGTEAFF. Here the CDR3 DNA reads TGTGCCAGCAGTTACAATGTGGTGGTGGGGACTGAAGCTTTCTTT.